The T cell receptor (beta chain) under discussion was sequenced for a study of cytomegalovirus exposure and HLA in healthy donors. A note on this clone: Antigen unknown.

The PCR made use of 60 Vbeta and 13 Jbeta primers. Sequenced by immunoSEQ multiplex PCR; TCRdb stores in-frame clones only, minus some. The sample includes fewer than 200,000 clones, about three quarters of them seen just once. Study-level results: Later, an analysis found that common viral pathogens appeared to be linked with several of the most significant clusters. Reportedly, TCR beta sequences accurately predicted HLA-A and HLA-B alleles in most subjects. Most CMV-associated TCR beta chains appeared HLA-restricted in a later analysis.

Germline V gene sequence: CDR1 ENHRY, CDR2 SYGVKD. With 6 bases clipped from V and 0 bases from J, the junction kept 3 bases outside the gene matches. The CDR3 sequence is 15 residues long. The chain links TRBV10-3 to TRBJ1-3; TRBD1 aligns across 9 bases. The TCR was taken from a woman between 45 and 65 years old in good health and CMV-seropositive. Sequencing was done on a sample of PBMCs. This CDR3 reads CAIRDRGASGNTIYF. The CDR3 DNA follows: TGTGCCATCAGGGACAGGGGCGCCTCTGGAAACACCATATATTTT.